Each of the 26 T cell receptor beta chains below was sequenced from the same sample in a study of T cell clonotyping in hematopoietic cell transplantation. The data were produced by immunoSEQ multiplex PCR, yet TCRdb's version contains in-frame clones alone and is incomplete. Among 8,000 or so clones listed, just over 90% were seen once. Sequences were derived from PBMCs, sampled 180 days after allogeneic stem cell transplant. Receptor source: a female patient in her 50s who had an allogeneic stem cell transplant from an unrelated donor, so the T cells may come from the graft donor. Some clones in this sample may be carry-over from other donors' samples.

The chain has TRBV7-2 and TRBJ2-7, with TRBD2 matching 8 bases. The CDR3 spans 14 residues. Germline trimming cut 6 bases from V and 4 bases from J; bases unmatched to any gene: 8. Germline values: CDR1 SGHTA, CDR2 FQGNSA. The CDR3 is CASSRGGALYEQYF. DNA for the CDR3: TGTGCCAGCAGTCGGGGGGGGGCCTTGTACGAGCAGTACTTC.

The chain links TRBV2 to TRBJ2-7; 8 bases map to TRBD1. The CDR3 contains 13 residues. J lost 9 bases, V lost 5 bases, and 9 bases had no gene match. Looked up from germline, CDR1 is SNHLY and CDR2 is FYNNEI. CDR3 DNA sequence: TGTGCCAGCAGTCGGGACAGGTGGGTTGGGCAGTACTTC. As protein: CASSRDRWVGQYF.

The chain joins TRBV19 to TRBJ2-3; D is perhaps TRBD1 (5 bases). The germline V and J ends were trimmed by 5 bases and 2 bases, with 11 bases remaining between them. Germline V gene data show CDR1 as LNHDA and CDR2 as SQIVND (reference sequence). CDR3 length: 14 amino acids. The CDR3 DNA sequence: TGTGCCAGTAGTCGGCAGGGTCCCACAGATACGCAGTATTTT. Residues: CASSRQGPTDTQYF. Combining the CDR3 with reference TRBV19 and TRBJ2-3 gives the whole variable domain DGGITQSPKYLFRKEGQNVTLSCEQNLNHDAMYWYRQDPGQGLRLIYYSQIVNDFQKGDIAEGYSVSREKKESFPLTVTSAQKNPTAFYLCASSRQGPTDTQYFGPGTRLTVL.

This clone was recorded only once. J is TRBJ2-2 and V is TRBV9; perhaps TRBD2 as D (5 bases). V was shortened by 0 bases and J by 1 base, with 10 bases between the two germline ends. The CDR3 has 16 amino acids. The germline gives CDR1 SGDLS, CDR2 YYNGEE. The CDR3 region is CASSVDISENTGELFF. The CDR3, as DNA: TGTGCCAGCAGCGTAGATATTAGCGAGAACACCGGGGAGCTGTTTTTT.

The rearrangement uses TRBV19 and TRBJ1-4; possible D gene TRBD1, 5 bases. V shed 10 bases and J shed 1 base, with 16 bases lying between them. This CDR3 is 15 amino acids long. Germline assignment: CDR1 LNHDA and CDR2 SQIVND (reference sequence). The DNA of the CDR3 is TGTGCCACCTCTGATGGGGGAGTAACTAATGAAAAACTGTTTTTT. Its translation is CATSDGGVTNEKLFF.

The rearrangement uses TRBV11-3 and TRBJ2-3; D is perhaps TRBD1 (5 bases). CDR1 and CDR2 from the germline V gene are SGHNT and YENEEA. This CDR3 has 17 amino acids. V lost 4 bases, J lost 3 bases, and 20 bases lay in between. The CDR3 sequence: CASSSGWGALETDTQYF. The CDR3 DNA sequence: TGTGCCAGCAGCTCCGGATGGGGCGCTTTGGAAACAGATACGCAGTATTTT.

This chain uses TRBV9 with TRBJ1-2, with TRBD1 as a possible D gene (6 bases). CDR1 is SGDLS and CDR2 is YYNGEE in the germline V gene. Trimming took off 5 bases at V and 2 bases at J, with 10 bases between the two ends. The length of the CDR3 is 13 residues. CDR3 DNA sequence: TGTGCCAGCAGGAGGGACACAAACTATGGCTACACCTTC. Amino acids: CASRRDTNYGYTF.

The V gene is TRBV28, the J gene TRBJ2-1; weak D call: TRBD2 (6 bases). Trimming shortened V by 3 bases and J by 4 bases, and 13 bases separated the two germline ends. The germline gives CDR1 MDHEN, CDR2 SYDVKM. The length of the CDR3 is 15 residues. The CDR3 coding sequence is TGTGCCAGCAGTTTGTTGTCAGGAGGGTACAATGAGCAGTTCTTC. This translates into CASSLLSGGYNEQFF.

V and J are TRBV7-9 and TRBJ1-3; TRBD1 might be the D (5 bases). Deletions cut 2 bases from V and 3 bases from J, with 17 bases between. CDR1 SEHNR and CDR2 FQNEAQ come from the germline V gene (reference sequence). This CDR3 has 17 amino acids. Here the CDR3 reads CASSLSGRVGRGNTIYF. In DNA form, the CDR3 reads TGTGCCAGCAGCTTAAGCGGCAGGGTCGGCCGTGGAAACACCATATATTTT.

The chain is built from TRBV18 and TRBJ2-7, with D perhaps TRBD2 (6 bases). This CDR3 comprises 13 residues. Germline V gene sequence: CDR1 KGHSH, CDR2 LQKENI. The V and J ends lost 1 base and 5 bases respectively, with 9 bases between them. The CDR3 loop is CASSPRRDDEQYV. The CDR3 DNA is TGTGCCAGCTCACCACGGAGGGACGACGAGCAGTACGTC.

This rearrangement joins TRBV30 to TRBJ2-5; 7 bases line up with TRBD2. The CDR3 extends over 17 amino acids. Germline V gene lookup returns CDR1 GTSNPN and CDR2 SVGIG (reference sequence). J lost 4 bases, V lost 0 bases, and 14 bases had no gene match. As DNA, the CDR3 is TGTGCCTGGAGTGTACGCGGGTGGCGGGAGTGGAGAGAGACCCAGTACTTC. It encodes CAWSVRGWREWRETQYF.

The chain joins TRBV5-4 to TRBJ2-3, with D possibly TRBD1 on 5 matching bases. Trimming cost V 3 bases and J 0 bases, with 8 bases left between them. The CDR3 totals 14 residues. Germline CDR1 SGHNT, CDR2 YYREEE (reference sequence). Here the CDR3 reads CASSYRQSTDTQYF. The DNA for the CDR3 is TGTGCCAGCAGCTATCGACAGAGCACAGATACGCAGTATTTT.

This clone was seen once. The CDR3 spells CASSQPSGTGYHEQYF. CDR3 in DNA: TGCGCCAGCAGCCAACCATCCGGGACAGGGTACCACGAGCAGTACTTC. The chain recombines TRBV4-1 with TRBJ2-7, with 9 bases identical to TRBD1. Germline CDR1 MGHRA, CDR2 YSYEKL. With V trimmed by 2 bases and J by 5 bases, 10 bases remained unmatched. CDR3 size: 16 residues.

The table lists this clone with a count of one. V is TRBV28 and J is TRBJ2-7, with 7 bases identical to TRBD1. J lost 5 bases, V lost 5 bases, and 12 bases had no gene match. Germline V gene sequence: CDR1 MDHEN, CDR2 SYDVKM. The CDR3 runs 15 residues. The DNA for the CDR3 is TGTGCCAGCAGTCGACGACAGGGTGGTATCGACGAGCAGTACGTC. This sequence encodes CASSRRQGGIDEQYV.

The genes are TRBV15 and TRBJ2-2; D is undetermined. The germline V gene has CDR1 LNHNV and CDR2 YYDKDF (reference sequence). The CDR3 length is 18 residues. V lost 0 bases and J lost 0, with 14 bases in between. CDR3 in DNA: TGTGCCACCAGCAGAGAAGTATCGGCGGATCCGAACACCGGGGAGCTGTTTTTT. It yields the protein CATSREVSADPNTGELFF.

V usage is TRBV4-1 and J usage is TRBJ2-5, with TRBD2 matching over 9 bases. The CDR3 loop spans 15 amino acids. CDR1 MGHRA and CDR2 YSYEKL come from the germline V gene. With 4 bases clipped from V and 5 bases from J, the junction kept 8 bases outside the gene matches. For the CDR3, the DNA is TGCGCCAGCAGCCCTTCAGCGGGGGGCCTGGAGACCCAGTACTTC. Its translation: CASSPSAGGLETQYF.

The chain links TRBV7-9 to TRBJ1-2; D gene uncertain. Germline CDR1 SEHNR, CDR2 FQNEAQ (reference sequence). V lost 3 bases and J 4 bases, leaving 12 bases between the germline ends. The CDR3 is 14 amino acids. CDR3 in DNA: TGTGCCAGCAGCTTCACGGGTGGGGTCTATGGCTACACCTTC. Translation gives CASSFTGGVYGYTF.

This sequence joins TRBV28 and TRBJ1-5; TRBD1 might be the D (5 bases). The CDR3 consists of 13 residues. Deletions cut 7 bases from V and 4 bases from J, with 11 bases between. Per the germline V gene, CDR1 is MDHEN and CDR2 is SYDVKM. The CDR3 DNA follows: TGTGCCAGCAAGGGGCTTGGGAATCAGCCCCAGCATTTT. Its protein product is CASKGLGNQPQHF.

This chain connects TRBV7-2 to TRBJ1-1; tentatively, D is TRBD1 (5 bases). Per the germline V gene, CDR1 is SGHTA and CDR2 is FQGNSA. This CDR3 has 12 residues. Trimming removed 4 bases at V and 7 bases at J, with 10 bases between. This chain's CDR3 is CASSSWGDEAFF. CDR3 bases: TGTGCCAGCAGCTCATGGGGGGATGAAGCTTTCTTT.

Concerning this clone: A junction boundary mismatches the germline segment, possibly from a read error. The rearrangement links TRBV7-7 to TRBJ2-2, with D perhaps matching TRBD1 or TRBD2 (6 bases each). The CDR3 sequence is 15 residues long. Germline CDR1 reads SSHAT; CDR2 reads FNYEAQ (reference sequence). Here the CDR3 DNA reads TGTGCTAGCAGCTTTGGGGGGCTCGGCACCGGGGAGCTGTTTTTT. As protein: CASSFGGLGTGELFF. Filled out from reference TRBV7-7 and TRBJ2-2, the complete variable domain reads GAGVSQSPRYKVTKRGQDVTLRCDPISSHATLYWYQQALGQGPEFLTYFNYEAQPDKSGLPSDRFSAERPEGSISTLTIQRTEQRDSAMYRCASSFGGLGTGELFFGEGSRLTVL.

This clone appeared a single time. V and J are TRBV28 and TRBJ1-2, with D unresolved. V gave up 7 bases and J gave up 4 bases, with 7 bases separating them. The CDR3 is 11 residues long. In germline, CDR1 is MDHEN, CDR2 SYDVKM. The CDR3: CASTRGYGYTF. CDR3 coding DNA: TGTGCCAGCACGCGGGGCTATGGCTACACCTTC.

The V call is TRBV27, the J call TRBJ1-5; D may be TRBD1 (5 bases). From germline, CDR1 is MNHEY and CDR2 SMNVEV (reference sequence). V was shortened by 6 bases and J by 7 bases, with 19 bases between the two germline ends. CDR3 length: 15 residues. The CDR3 sequence: CASSLLTGAGQPQHF. The CDR3 DNA reads TGTGCCAGCAGCCTTCTAACAGGTGCAGGGCAGCCCCAGCATTTT.

The chain joins TRBV6-5 to TRBJ1-1, with TRBD1 as a possible D gene (5 bases). Germline lookup yields CDR1 MNHEY and CDR2 SVGAGI. Trimming removed 2 bases from V and 1 base from J, with 8 bases in between. This CDR3 contains 14 residues. The CDR3 sequence is CASSYGAANTEAFF. CDR3 nucleotides: TGTGCCAGCAGTTACGGGGCAGCGAACACTGAAGCTTTCTTT.

The chain carries TRBV28 and TRBJ1-1; D not resolved. The CDR3 length is 11 residues. The V gene lost 7 bases and the J gene lost 1 base, with 4 bases spanning the gap. Germline CDR1 and CDR2: MDHEN and SYDVKM. The CDR3 protein is CASTSNTEAFF. CDR3 nucleotide sequence: TGTGCCAGCACCTCGAACACTGAAGCTTTCTTT. The variable domain in full, completed from reference TRBV28 and TRBJ1-1, reads DVKVTQSSRYLVKRTGEKVFLECVQDMDHENMFWYRQDPGLGLRLIYFSYDVKMKEKGDIPEGYSVSREKKERFSLILESASTNQTSMYLCASTSNTEAFFGQGTRLTVV.

V usage is TRBV2 and J usage is TRBJ1-3; TRBD1 might be the D (5 bases). Germline V CDR1 and CDR2: SNHLY, FYNNEI. CDR3 length: 13 residues. The V end was cut by 6 bases, the J end by 1 base, with 7 bases between. The chain's CDR3 is CASSQGSGNTIYF. In nucleotides, the CDR3 is TGTGCCAGCAGCCAGGGTTCTGGAAACACCATATATTTT.

V and J are TRBV4-2 and TRBJ1-3, with D possibly TRBD1 on 6 matching bases. CDR3 length: 14 amino acids. Trimming cost V 3 bases and J 8 bases, with 14 bases left between them. CDR1 and CDR2 (germline): LGHNA, YNFKEQ. The CDR3, as DNA: TGTGCCAGCAGCCACCAGGGGACCGAAGACACCATATATTTT. Amino acid sequence: CASSHQGTEDTIYF.